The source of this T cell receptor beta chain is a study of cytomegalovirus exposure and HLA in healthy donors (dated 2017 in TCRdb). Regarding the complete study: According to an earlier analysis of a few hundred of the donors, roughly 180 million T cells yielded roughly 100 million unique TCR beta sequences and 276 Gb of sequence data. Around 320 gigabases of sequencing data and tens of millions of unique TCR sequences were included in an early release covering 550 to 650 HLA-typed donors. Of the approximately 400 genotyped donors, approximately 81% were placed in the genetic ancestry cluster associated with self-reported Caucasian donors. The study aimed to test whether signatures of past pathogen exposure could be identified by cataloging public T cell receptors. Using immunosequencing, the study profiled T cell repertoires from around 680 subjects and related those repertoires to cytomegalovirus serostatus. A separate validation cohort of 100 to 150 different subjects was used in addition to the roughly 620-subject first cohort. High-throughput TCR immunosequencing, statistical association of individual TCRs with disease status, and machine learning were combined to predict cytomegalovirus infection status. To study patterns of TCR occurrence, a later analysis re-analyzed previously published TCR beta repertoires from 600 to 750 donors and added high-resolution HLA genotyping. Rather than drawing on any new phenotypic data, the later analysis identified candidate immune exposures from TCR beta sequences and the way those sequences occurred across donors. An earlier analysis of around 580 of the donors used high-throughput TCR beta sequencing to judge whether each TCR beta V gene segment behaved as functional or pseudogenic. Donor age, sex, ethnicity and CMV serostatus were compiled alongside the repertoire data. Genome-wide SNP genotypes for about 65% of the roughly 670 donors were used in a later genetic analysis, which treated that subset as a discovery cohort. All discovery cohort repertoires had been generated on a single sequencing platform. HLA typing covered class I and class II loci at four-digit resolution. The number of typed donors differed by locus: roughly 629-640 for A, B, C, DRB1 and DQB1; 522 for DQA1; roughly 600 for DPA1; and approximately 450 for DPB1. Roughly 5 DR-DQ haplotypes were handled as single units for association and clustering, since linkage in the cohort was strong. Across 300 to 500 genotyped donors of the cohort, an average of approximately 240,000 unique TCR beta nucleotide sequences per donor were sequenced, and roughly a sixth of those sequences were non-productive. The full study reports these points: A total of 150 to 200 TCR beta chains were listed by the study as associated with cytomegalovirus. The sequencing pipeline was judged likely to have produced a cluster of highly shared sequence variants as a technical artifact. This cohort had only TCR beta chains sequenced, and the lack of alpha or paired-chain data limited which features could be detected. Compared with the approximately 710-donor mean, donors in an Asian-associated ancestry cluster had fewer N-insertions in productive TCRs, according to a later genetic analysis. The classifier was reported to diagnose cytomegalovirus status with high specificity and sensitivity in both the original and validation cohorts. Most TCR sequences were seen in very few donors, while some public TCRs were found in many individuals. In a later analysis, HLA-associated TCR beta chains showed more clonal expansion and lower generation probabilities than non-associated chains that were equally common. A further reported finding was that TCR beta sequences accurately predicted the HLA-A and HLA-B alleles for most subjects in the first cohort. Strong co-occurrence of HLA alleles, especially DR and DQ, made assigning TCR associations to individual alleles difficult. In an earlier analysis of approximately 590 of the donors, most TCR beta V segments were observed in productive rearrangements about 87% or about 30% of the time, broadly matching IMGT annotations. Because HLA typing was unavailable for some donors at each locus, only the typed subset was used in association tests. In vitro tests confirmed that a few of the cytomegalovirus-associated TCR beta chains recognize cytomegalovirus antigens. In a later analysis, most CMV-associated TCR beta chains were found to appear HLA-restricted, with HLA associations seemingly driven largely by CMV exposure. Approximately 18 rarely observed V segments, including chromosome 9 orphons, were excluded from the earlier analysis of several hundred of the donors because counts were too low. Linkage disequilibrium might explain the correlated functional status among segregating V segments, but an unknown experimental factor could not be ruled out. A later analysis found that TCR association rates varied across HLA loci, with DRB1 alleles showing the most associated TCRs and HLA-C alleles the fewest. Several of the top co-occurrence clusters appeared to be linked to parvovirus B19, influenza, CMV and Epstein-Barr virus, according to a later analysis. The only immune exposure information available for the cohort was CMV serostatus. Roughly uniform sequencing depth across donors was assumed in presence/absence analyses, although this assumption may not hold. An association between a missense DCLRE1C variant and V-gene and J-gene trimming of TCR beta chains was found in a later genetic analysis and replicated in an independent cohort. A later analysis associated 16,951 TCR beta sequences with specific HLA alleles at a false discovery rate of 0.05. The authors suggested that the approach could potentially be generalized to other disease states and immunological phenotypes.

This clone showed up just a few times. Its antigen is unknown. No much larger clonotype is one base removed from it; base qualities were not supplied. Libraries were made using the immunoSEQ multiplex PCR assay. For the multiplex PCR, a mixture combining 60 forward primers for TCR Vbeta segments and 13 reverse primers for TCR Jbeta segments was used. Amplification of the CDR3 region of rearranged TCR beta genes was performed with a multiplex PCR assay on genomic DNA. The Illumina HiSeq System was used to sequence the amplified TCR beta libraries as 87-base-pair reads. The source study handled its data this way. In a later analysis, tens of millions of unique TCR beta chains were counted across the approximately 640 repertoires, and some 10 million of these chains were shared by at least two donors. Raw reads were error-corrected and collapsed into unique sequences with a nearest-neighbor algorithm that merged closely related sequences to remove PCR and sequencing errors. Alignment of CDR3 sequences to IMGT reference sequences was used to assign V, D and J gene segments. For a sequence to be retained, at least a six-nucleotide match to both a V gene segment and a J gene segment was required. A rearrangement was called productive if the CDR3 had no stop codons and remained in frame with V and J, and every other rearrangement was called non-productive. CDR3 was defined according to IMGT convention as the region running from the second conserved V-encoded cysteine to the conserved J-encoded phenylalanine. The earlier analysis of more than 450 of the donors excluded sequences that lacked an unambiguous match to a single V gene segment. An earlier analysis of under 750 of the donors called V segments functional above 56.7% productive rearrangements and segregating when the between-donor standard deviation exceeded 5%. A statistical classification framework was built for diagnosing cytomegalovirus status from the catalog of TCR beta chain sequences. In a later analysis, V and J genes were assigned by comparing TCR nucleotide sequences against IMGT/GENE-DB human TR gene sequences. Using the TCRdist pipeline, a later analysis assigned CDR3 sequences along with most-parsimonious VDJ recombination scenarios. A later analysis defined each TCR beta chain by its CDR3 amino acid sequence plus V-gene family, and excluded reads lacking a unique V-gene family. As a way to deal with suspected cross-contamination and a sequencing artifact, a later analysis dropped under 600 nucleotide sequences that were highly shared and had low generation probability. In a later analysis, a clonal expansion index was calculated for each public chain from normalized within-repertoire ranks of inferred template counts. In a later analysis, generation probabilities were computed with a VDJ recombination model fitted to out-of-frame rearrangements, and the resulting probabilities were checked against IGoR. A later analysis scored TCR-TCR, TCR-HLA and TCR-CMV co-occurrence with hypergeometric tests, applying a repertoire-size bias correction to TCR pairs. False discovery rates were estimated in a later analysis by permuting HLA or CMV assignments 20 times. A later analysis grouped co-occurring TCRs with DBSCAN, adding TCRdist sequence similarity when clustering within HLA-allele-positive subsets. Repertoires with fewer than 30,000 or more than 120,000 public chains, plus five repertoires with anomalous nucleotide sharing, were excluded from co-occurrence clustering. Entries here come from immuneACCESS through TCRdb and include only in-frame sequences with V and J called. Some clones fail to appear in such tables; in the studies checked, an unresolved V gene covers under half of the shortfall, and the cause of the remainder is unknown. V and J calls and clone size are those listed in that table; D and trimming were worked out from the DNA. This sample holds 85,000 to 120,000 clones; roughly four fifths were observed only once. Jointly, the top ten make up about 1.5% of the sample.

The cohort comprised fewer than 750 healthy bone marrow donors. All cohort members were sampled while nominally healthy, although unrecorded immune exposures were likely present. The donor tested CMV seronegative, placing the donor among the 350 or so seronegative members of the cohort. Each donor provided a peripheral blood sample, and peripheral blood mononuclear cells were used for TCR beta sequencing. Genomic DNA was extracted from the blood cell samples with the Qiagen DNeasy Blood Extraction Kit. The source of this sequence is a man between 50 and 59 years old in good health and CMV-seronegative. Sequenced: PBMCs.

The CDR3 amino acid sequence is: CASSLGSATIYF. The nucleotide sequence reads TGTGCCAGCAGCTTGGGCAGTGCCACCATATATTTT. Recombination joined TRBV5-8 with TRBJ1-3, with the D gene too uncertain to name. From the cysteine up to the phenylalanine, the CDR3 has a length of 12 residues. Of the read, only the CDR3 DNA is kept; its 36 bases are in frame from base 1. Trimming takes 0 bases from V and 9 bases from J, and the germline ends sit 7 bases apart. Sequences SGHTS (CDR1) and YDEGEE (CDR2) are obtained from the germline V gene.